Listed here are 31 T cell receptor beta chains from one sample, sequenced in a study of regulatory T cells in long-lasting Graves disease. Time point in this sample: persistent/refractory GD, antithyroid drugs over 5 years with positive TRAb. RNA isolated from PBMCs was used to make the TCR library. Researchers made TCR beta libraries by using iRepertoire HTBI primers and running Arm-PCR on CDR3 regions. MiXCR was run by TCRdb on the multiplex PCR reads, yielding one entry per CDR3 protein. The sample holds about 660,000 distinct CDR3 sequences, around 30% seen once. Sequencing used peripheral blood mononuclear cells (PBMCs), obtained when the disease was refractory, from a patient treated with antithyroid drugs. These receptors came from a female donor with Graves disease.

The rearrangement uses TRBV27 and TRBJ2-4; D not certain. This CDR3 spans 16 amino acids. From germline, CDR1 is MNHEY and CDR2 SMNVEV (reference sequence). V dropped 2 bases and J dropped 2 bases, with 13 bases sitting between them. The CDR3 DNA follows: TGTGCCAGCAGTTTAGGTGGCATTGGGACCAAAAACATTCAGTACTTC. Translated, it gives CASSLGGIGTKNIQYF.

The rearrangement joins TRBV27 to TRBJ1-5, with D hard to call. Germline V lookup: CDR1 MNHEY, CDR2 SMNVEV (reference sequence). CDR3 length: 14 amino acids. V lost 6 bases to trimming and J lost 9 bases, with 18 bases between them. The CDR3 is CASSYRRGFGPQHF. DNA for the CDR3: TGTGCCAGCAGCTACAGACGCGGCTTCGGGCCCCAGCATTTT.

The CDR3 loop reads CASSFSLGELFF. In nucleotides, the CDR3 is TGTGCCAGCAGCTTCTCACTCGGGGAGCTGTTTTTT. This rearrangement joins TRBV11-2 to TRBJ2-2, with D hard to call. V lost 3 bases, J lost 7 bases, and 6 bases lay in between. The CDR3 is 12 residues long. Per germline, CDR1 SGHAT and CDR2 FQNNGV.

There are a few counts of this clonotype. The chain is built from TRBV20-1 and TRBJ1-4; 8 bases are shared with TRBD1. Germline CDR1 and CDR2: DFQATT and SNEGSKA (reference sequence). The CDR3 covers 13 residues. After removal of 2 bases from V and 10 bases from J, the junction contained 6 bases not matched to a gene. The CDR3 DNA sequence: TGCAGTGCTAGAAGCCGGGACAGGCTAAAACTGTTTTTT. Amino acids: CSARSRDRLKLFF.

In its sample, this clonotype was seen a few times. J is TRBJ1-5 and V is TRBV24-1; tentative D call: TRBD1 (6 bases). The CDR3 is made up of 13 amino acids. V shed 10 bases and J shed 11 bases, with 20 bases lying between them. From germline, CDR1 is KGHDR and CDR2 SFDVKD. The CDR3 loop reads CATSREAQGTQHF. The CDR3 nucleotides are TGTGCCACTTCGAGGGAGGCTCAGGGGACCCAGCATTTT.

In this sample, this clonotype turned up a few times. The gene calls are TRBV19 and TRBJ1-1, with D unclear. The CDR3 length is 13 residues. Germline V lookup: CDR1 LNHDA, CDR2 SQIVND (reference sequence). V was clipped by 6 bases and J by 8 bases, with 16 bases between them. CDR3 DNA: TGTGCCAGTAGGGTGCAGCCGGTTTACGAAGCTTTCTTT. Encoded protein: CASRVQPVYEAFF.

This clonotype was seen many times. The CDR3 DNA reads as TGTGCCAGCAATGACGCGTCCAGGGTTCATGGCTACACCTTC. Translated: CASNDASRVHGYTF. The chain is built from TRBV7-9 and TRBJ1-2; possible D gene TRBD1, 5 bases. Trimming left V 7 bases short and J 6 bases short, with 18 bases between. Germline assignment: CDR1 SEHNR and CDR2 FQNEAQ (reference sequence). CDR3 length equals 14 residues.

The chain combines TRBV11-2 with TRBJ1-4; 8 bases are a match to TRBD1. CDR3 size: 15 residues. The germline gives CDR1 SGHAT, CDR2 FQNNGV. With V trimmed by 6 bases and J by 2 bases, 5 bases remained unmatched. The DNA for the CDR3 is TGTGCCAGCAGACCAGACAGGGGTACTAATGAAAAACTGTTTTTT. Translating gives CASRPDRGTNEKLFF.

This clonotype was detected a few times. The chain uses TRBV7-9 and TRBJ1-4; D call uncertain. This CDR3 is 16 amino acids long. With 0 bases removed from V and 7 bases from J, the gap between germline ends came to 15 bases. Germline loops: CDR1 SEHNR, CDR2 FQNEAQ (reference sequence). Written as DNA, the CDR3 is TGTGCCAGCAGCTTAGCGCTGGAAACCGGTCGTGAAAAACTGTTTTTT. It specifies CASSLALETGREKLFF.

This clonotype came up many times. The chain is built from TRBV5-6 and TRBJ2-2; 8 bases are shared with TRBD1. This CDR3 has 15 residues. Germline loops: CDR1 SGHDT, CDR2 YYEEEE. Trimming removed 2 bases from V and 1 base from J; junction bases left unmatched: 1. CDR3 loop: CASSLGQGNTGELFF. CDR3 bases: TGTGCCAGCAGCTTAGGACAGGGGAACACCGGGGAGCTGTTTTTT.

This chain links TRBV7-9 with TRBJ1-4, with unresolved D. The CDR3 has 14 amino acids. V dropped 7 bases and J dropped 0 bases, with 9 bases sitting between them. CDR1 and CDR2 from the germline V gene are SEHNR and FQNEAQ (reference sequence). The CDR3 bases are TGTGCCAGCACCAGAGACACAACTAATGAAAAACTGTTTTTT. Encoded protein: CASTRDTTNEKLFF.

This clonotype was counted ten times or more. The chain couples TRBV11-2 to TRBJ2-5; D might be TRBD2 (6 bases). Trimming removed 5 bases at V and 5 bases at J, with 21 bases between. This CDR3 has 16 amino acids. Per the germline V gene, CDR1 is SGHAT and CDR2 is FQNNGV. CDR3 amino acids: CASSLGGSRTGETQYF. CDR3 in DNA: TGTGCCAGCAGCCTGGGAGGTAGCCGGACTGGGGAGACCCAGTACTTC.

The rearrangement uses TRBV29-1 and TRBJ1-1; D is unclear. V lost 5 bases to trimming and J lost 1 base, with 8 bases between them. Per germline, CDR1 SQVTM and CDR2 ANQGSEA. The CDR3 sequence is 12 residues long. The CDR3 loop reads CSVRHGNTEAFF. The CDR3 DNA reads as TGCAGCGTTCGGCACGGGAACACTGAAGCTTTCTTT.

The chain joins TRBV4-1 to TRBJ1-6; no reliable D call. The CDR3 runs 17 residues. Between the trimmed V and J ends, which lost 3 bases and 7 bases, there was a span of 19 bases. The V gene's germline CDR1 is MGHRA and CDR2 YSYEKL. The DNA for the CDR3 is TGCGCCAGCAGCCACCCTTTAGAGCGGGGAGGCAATTCACCCCTCCACTTT. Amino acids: CASSHPLERGGNSPLHF.

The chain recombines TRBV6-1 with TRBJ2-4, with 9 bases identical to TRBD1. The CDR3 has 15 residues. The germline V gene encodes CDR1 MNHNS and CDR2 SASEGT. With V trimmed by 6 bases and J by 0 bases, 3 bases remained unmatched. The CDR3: CASRTGGRAKNIQYF. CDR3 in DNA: TGTGCCAGCAGGACAGGGGGGCGAGCCAAAAACATTCAGTACTTC.

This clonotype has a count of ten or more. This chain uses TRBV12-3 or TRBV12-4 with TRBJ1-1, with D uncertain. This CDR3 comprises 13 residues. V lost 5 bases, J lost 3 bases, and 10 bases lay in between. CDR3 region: CASSQVPDTEAFF. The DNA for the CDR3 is TGTGCCAGCAGTCAGGTACCCGACACTGAAGCTTTCTTT.

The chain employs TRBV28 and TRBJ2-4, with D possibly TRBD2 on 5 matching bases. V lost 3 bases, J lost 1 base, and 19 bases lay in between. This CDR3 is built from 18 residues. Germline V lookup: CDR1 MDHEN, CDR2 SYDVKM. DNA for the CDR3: TGTGCCAGCAGTTTCCACCCCGAGGGCAGCGGTGCCAAAAACATTCAGTACTTC. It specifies CASSFHPEGSGAKNIQYF. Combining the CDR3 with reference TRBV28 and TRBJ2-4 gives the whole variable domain DVKVTQSSRYLVKRTGEKVFLECVQDMDHENMFWYRQDPGLGLRLIYFSYDVKMKEKGDIPEGYSVSREKKERFSLILESASTNQTSMYLCASSFHPEGSGAKNIQYFGAGTRLSVL.

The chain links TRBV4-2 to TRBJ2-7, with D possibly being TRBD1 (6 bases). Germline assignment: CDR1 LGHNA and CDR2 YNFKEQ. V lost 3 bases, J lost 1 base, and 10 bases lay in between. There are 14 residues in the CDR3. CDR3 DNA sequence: TGTGCCAGCAGCCAGGACAGCTCTTCCTACGAGCAGTACTTC. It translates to CASSQDSSSYEQYF.

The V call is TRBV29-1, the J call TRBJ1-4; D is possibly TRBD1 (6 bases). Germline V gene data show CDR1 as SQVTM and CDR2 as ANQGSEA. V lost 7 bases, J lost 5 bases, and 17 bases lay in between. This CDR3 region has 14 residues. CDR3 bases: TGCAGCGCCGGGGGGGGCAGCGAGAATGAAAAACTGTTTTTT. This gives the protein CSAGGGSENEKLFF.

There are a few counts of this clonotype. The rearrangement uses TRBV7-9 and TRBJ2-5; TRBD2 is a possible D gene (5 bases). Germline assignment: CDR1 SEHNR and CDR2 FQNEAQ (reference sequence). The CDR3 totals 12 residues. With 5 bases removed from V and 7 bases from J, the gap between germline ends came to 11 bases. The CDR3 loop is CASSPSSGTQYF. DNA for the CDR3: TGTGCCAGCAGCCCGTCGAGCGGGACCCAGTACTTC.

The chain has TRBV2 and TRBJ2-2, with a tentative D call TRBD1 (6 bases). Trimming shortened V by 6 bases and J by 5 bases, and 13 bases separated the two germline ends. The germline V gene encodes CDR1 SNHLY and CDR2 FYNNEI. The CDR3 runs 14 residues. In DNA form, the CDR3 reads TGTGCCAGCAGAAACAGGGATTATACCGGGGAGCTGTTTTTT. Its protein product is CASRNRDYTGELFF.

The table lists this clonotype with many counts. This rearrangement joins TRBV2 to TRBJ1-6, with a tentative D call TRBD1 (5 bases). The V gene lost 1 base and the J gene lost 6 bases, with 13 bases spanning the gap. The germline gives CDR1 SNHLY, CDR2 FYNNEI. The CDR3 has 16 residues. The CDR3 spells CASSEGVAGSNSPLHF. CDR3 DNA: TGTGCCAGCAGTGAAGGAGTCGCAGGGAGTAATTCACCCCTCCACTTT.

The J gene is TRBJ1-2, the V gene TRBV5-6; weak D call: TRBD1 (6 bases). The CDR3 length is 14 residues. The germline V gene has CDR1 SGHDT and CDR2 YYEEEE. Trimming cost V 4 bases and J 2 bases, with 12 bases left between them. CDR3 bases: TGTGCCAGCAGCATTCGACAGGTCAACTATGGCTACACCTTC. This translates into CASSIRQVNYGYTF.

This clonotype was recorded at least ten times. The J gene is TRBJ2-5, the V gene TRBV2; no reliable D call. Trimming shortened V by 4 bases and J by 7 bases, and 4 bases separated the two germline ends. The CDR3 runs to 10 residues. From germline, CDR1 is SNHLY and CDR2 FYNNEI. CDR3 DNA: TGTGCCAGCAGTGTCGCGACCCAGTACTTC. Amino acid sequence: CASSVATQYF.

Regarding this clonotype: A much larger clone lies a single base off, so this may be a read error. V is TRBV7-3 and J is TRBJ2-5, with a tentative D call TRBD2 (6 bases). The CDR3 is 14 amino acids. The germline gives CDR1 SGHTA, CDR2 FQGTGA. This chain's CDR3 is CVSSLTGRRETQYF. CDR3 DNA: TGTGTCAGCAGCTTAACCGGGAGAAGGGAGACCCAGTACTTC.

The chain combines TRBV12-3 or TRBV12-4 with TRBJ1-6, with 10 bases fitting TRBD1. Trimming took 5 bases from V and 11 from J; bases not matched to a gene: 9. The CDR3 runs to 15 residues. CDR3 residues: CASSLRDRGSAPLHF. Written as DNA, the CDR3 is TGTGCCAGCAGTCTCCGGGACAGGGGTTCAGCACCCCTCCACTTT.

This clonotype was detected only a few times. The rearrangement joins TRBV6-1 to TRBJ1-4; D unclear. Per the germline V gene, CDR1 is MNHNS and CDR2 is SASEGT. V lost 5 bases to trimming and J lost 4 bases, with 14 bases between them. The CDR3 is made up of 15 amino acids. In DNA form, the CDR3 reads TGTGCCAGCAGTCTCTTGAGGACCTTTAATGAAAAACTGTTTTTT. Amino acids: CASSLLRTFNEKLFF.

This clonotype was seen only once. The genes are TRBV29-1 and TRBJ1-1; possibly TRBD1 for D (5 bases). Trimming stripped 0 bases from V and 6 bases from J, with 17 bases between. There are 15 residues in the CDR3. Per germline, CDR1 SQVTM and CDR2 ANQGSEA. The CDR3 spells CSVEDPRRVGAEAFF. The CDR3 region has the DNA TGCAGCGTTGAAGATCCGCGCAGGGTCGGGGCTGAAGCTTTCTTT.

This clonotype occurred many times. DNA for the CDR3: TGTGCCAGCGGCTACCACGGGACACGTAATTCACCCCTCCACTTT. This codes for CASGYHGTRNSPLHF. This chain uses TRBV28 with TRBJ1-6, with D possibly being TRBD1 (6 bases). This CDR3 has 15 amino acids. Germline CDR1 and CDR2: MDHEN and SYDVKM. The V and J ends lost 8 bases and 6 bases respectively, with 17 bases between them. Full variable domain (outside the CDR3, taken from reference TRBV28 and TRBJ1-6): DVKVTQSSRYLVKRTGEKVFLECVQDMDHENMFWYRQDPGLGLRLIYFSYDVKMKEKGDIPEGYSVSREKKERFSLILESASTNQTSMYLCASGYHGTRNSPLHFGNGTRLTVT.

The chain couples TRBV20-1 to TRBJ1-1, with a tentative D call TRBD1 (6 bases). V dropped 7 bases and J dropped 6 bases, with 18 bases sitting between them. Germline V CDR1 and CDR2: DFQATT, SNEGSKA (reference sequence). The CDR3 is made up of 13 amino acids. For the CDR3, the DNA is TGCAGTGTCCCGGGACAAGTCAGGGCTGAAGCTTTCTTT. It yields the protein CSVPGQVRAEAFF.

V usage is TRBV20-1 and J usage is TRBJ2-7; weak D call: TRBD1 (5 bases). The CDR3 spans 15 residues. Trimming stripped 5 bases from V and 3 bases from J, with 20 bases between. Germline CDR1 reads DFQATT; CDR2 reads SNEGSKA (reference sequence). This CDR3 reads CSAVGHRTLYYEQYF. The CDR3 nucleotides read TGCAGTGCTGTCGGACACCGAACGTTATACTACGAGCAGTACTTC.